The next 30 T cell receptor beta chains were all read from a single sample in a study of blood T cell repertoires in COVID-19. Using immunoSEQ multiplex PCR, the repertoire was profiled, and TCRdb retains in-frame clones only, with some absent. The data contain more than 350,000 clones, about 88% of them singletons. The sample was PBMCs or T cells enriched from blood (not recorded which). The origin of the receptors is a woman younger than 30 who had been exposed to COVID-19.

V is TRBV27 and J is TRBJ2-7, with TRBD1 matching over 7 bases. Germline V CDR1 and CDR2: MNHEY, SMNVEV (reference sequence). J gave up 2 bases and V 5 bases, and 9 bases lay outside the gene matches. The CDR3 is 15 amino acids. CDR3 residues: CASSQDRVVPYEQYF. The CDR3 bases are TGTGCCAGCAGTCAAGACAGGGTTGTCCCCTACGAGCAGTACTTC.

The V and J genes are TRBV5-4 and TRBJ1-6; tentative D call: TRBD1 (6 bases). The CDR3 length is 15 residues. Between the trimmed V and J ends, which lost 0 bases and 6 bases, there was a span of 10 bases. The germline V gene has CDR1 SGHNT and CDR2 YYREEE (reference sequence). The CDR3: CASSLAGQRNSPLHF. DNA of the CDR3: TGTGCCAGCAGCTTGGCGGGACAACGTAATTCACCCCTCCACTTT.

This chain joins TRBV30 and TRBJ2-3; 8 nucleotides align to TRBD1. The CDR3 consists of 17 residues. CDR1 GTSNPN and CDR2 SVGIG come from the germline V gene (reference sequence). J was trimmed by 2 bases and V by 2 bases; bases with no gene match: 12. The CDR3 spells CAWSPFPGTGSTDTQYF. The CDR3 region has the DNA TGTGCCTGGAGTCCCTTCCCCGGGACAGGATCCACAGATACGCAGTATTTT. Complete variable domain (other parts from reference TRBV30 and TRBJ2-3): SQTIHQWPATLVQPVGSPLSLECTVEGTSNPNLYWYRQAAGRGLQLLFYSVGIGQISSEVPQNLSASRPQDRQFILSSKKLLLSDSGFYLCAWSPFPGTGSTDTQYFGPGTRLTVL.

The V gene is TRBV2, the J gene TRBJ2-7; D is perhaps TRBD2 (5 bases). The CDR3 runs to 13 residues. CDR1 and CDR2 (germline): SNHLY, FYNNEI. Trimming took off 4 bases at V and 2 bases at J, with 9 bases between the two ends. This CDR3 is CASSGETTYEQYF. The DNA of the CDR3 is TGTGCCAGCAGTGGGGAGACTACCTACGAGCAGTACTTC.

The genes are TRBV9 and TRBJ2-2, with 8 bases lining up with TRBD1. Per germline, CDR1 SGDLS and CDR2 YYNGEE. The CDR3 sequence is 14 residues long. V lost 4 bases and J lost 5; bases outside the gene matches: 4. CDR3 amino acids: CASSTGQATGELFF. The CDR3 coding sequence is TGTGCCAGCAGCACGGGACAGGCAACCGGGGAGCTGTTTTTT.

V usage is TRBV14 and J usage is TRBJ2-1; 7 nucleotides align to TRBD1. V shed 4 bases and J 7 bases; nucleotides not matched to a gene: 1. The CDR3 is 12 residues long. Germline lookup yields CDR1 SGHDN and CDR2 FVKESK. The CDR3, as DNA: TGTGCCAGCAGCCTCAGGGGGAATGAGCAGTTCTTC. Translated, it gives CASSLRGNEQFF.

The chain couples TRBV11-2 to TRBJ2-5; 11 nucleotides match TRBD2. J gave up 3 bases and V 0 bases, and 9 bases lay outside the gene matches. The CDR3 sequence is 18 residues long. The germline gives CDR1 SGHAT, CDR2 FQNNGV. The CDR3 nucleotides are TGTGCCAGCAGCTTAGACTTAGCGGGAGGGCCTCATGAAGAGACCCAGTACTTC. This gives the protein CASSLDLAGGPHEETQYF.

This clone was counted only a few times. CDR3 sequence (DNA): TGTGCCAGCACATCGGGGGGGTCCCAGCATTTT. Residues: CASTSGGSQHF. J is TRBJ1-5 and V is TRBV12-3 or TRBV12-4, with a tentative D call TRBD1 (5 bases). CDR3 length: 11 residues. V was pared by 7 bases and J by 11 bases, with 12 bases between.

This clone was seen once. This chain connects TRBV18 to TRBJ2-3, with 13 bases aligning to TRBD2. Trimming took 4 bases from V and 1 from J; bases not matched to a gene: 2. The CDR3 length is 16 residues. CDR1 and CDR2 (germline): KGHSH, LQKENI. The CDR3 DNA follows: TGTGCCAGCTCACTCGGGACTAGCGGGGGCACAGATACGCAGTATTTT. This gives the protein CASSLGTSGGTDTQYF.

This clone was recorded a few times. This chain connects TRBV7-9 to TRBJ2-2, with a weak D call TRBD1 (5 bases). CDR3 length: 14 residues. The V end was cut by 4 bases, the J end by 4 bases, with 10 bases between. The V gene's germline CDR1 is SEHNR and CDR2 FQNEAQ (reference sequence). DNA for the CDR3: TGTGCCAGCAGCTCCCAGGGTTCCACCGGGGAGCTGTTTTTT. Amino acids: CASSSQGSTGELFF. The complete variable domain, with remaining parts taken from reference TRBV7-9 and TRBJ2-2, reads DTGVSQNPRHKITKRGQNVTFRCDPISEHNRLYWYRQTLGQGPEFLTYFQNEAQLEKSRLLSDRFSAERPKGSFSTLEIQRTEQGDSAMYLCASSSQGSTGELFFGEGSRLTVL.

The rearrangement joins TRBV19 to TRBJ1-5; possible D gene TRBD1, 6 bases. The CDR3 loop spans 15 amino acids. Germline V lookup: CDR1 LNHDA, CDR2 SQIVND (reference sequence). Trimming took off 5 bases at V and 0 bases at J, with 11 bases between the two ends. CDR3 DNA: TGTGCCAGTAGTGTCGGGACATCTAGCAATCAGCCCCAGCATTTT. Encoded protein: CASSVGTSSNQPQHF.

This chain links TRBV18 with TRBJ1-1; the D is unclear. The ends were cut back, 2 bases at V and 3 bases at J, with 10 bases in the middle. The CDR3 covers 14 residues. CDR1 is KGHSH and CDR2 is LQKENI in the germline V gene. The CDR3 here is CASSPEKSDTEAFF. In DNA form, the CDR3 reads TGTGCCAGCTCACCAGAGAAATCGGACACTGAAGCTTTCTTT.

The count of this clone is one. The chain employs TRBV21-1 and TRBJ1-6; the table assigns TRBD1, which was not confirmed against the DNA. TRBV21-1 has pseudogene status. CDR3 size: 16 residues. CDR3 in amino acids: CASSKRGDRDNSPLHF. The CDR3 coding sequence is TGTGCCAGCAGCAAAAGGGGGGACAGGGATAATTCACCCCTCCACTTT.

This clone came up a few times. This chain uses TRBV11-3 with TRBJ2-1; possibly TRBD2 for D (7 bases). Per the germline V gene, CDR1 is SGHNT and CDR2 is YENEEA. The CDR3 spans 14 residues. Between the trimmed V and J ends, which lost 3 bases and 9 bases, there was a span of 15 bases. The DNA for the CDR3 is TGTGCCAGCAGCTTCCAGGGGAGGGGCATTGAGCAGTTCTTC. Translating it yields CASSFQGRGIEQFF.

This rearrangement joins TRBV5-1 to TRBJ1-2; D is perhaps TRBD1 (6 bases). CDR1 is SGHRS and CDR2 is YFSETQ in the germline V gene. The CDR3 extends over 14 amino acids. Trimming shortened V by 9 bases and J by 4 bases, and 19 bases separated the two germline ends. In nucleotides, the CDR3 is TGCGCCACCCGGAACCTACAGGGAACCTATGGCTACACCTTC. Its protein is CATRNLQGTYGYTF. The full variable domain, in which reference TRBV5-1 and TRBJ1-2 provide the parts outside the CDR3, is KAGVTQTPRYLIKTRGQQVTLSCSPISGHRSVSWYQQTPGQGLQFLFEYFSETQRNKGNFPGRFSGRQFSNSRSEMNVSTLELGDSALYLCATRNLQGTYGYTFGSGTRLTVV.

The chain recombines TRBV19 with TRBJ1-5, with D maybe TRBD1 (5 bases). This CDR3 has 14 amino acids. In germline, CDR1 is LNHDA, CDR2 SQIVND (reference sequence). Trimming removed 3 bases at V and 11 bases at J, with 17 bases between. The CDR3, as DNA: TGTGCCAGTAGTATGGAGGGGCCTCATCGAGCCCAGCATTTT. It codes for CASSMEGPHRAQHF.

The J gene is TRBJ2-7, the V gene TRBV11-2, with 11 nucleotides matching TRBD2. This CDR3 comprises 16 residues. J lost 5 bases, V lost 5 bases, and 11 bases had no gene match. CDR1 and CDR2 from the germline V gene are SGHAT and FQNNGV. CDR3 loop: CASSPLLAGESDEQYF. CDR3 nucleotide sequence: TGTGCCAGCAGCCCCCTACTAGCGGGAGAGTCCGACGAGCAGTACTTC.

The CDR3: CSVESAREGEKLFF. CDR3 DNA: TGCAGCGTTGAATCCGCGAGGGAGGGCGAAAAACTGTTTTTT. The chain carries TRBV29-1 and TRBJ1-4; D ambiguous. CDR3 length equals 14 residues. V was shortened by 2 bases and J by 8 bases, with 15 bases between the two germline ends. Germline lookup yields CDR1 SQVTM and CDR2 ANQGSEA. The variable domain in full, with the rest retrieved from reference TRBV29-1 and TRBJ1-4, is SAVISQKPSRDICQRGTSLTIQCQVDSQVTMMFWYRQQPGQSLTLIATANQGSEATYESGFVIDKFPISRPNLTFSTLTVSNMSPEDSSIYLCSVESAREGEKLFFGSGTQLSVL.

This clone was counted only a few times. The chain has TRBV10-2 and TRBJ1-5; 7 positions match TRBD1. The CDR3 is 16 amino acids. Germline V gene sequence: CDR1 WSHSY, CDR2 SAAADI. The V and J ends lost 6 bases and 1 base, in that order; junction bases with no gene match: 9. CDR3 protein: CASRGPLDRSNQPQHF. The CDR3 DNA is TGCGCCAGCAGGGGGCCTTTGGACAGGAGCAATCAGCCCCAGCATTTT.

This chain uses TRBV27 with TRBJ1-5; the D gene is possibly TRBD1 (5 bases). V was shortened by 7 bases and J by 4 bases, with 17 bases between the two germline ends. Looked up from germline, CDR1 is MNHEY and CDR2 is SMNVEV (reference sequence). The CDR3 runs to 15 residues. The CDR3 loop reads CASTKAGRENQPQHF. CDR3 in DNA: TGTGCCAGCACCAAAGCGGGCAGGGAGAATCAGCCCCAGCATTTT.

V usage is TRBV7-2 and J usage is TRBJ2-7; possible D gene TRBD1, 5 bases. The CDR3 spans 13 residues. From germline, CDR1 is SGHTA and CDR2 FQGNSA. Trimming stripped 4 bases from V and 1 base from J, with 8 bases between. CDR3 protein: CASSSQESYEQYF. CDR3 nucleotides: TGTGCCAGCAGCTCACAGGAGTCCTACGAGCAGTACTTC.

The chain uses TRBV19 and TRBJ2-1; TRBD2 aligns across 9 bases. In germline, CDR1 is LNHDA, CDR2 SQIVND (reference sequence). V was pared by 0 bases and J by 8 bases, with 8 bases of the junction left unmatched. This CDR3 has 16 residues. CDR3: CASSIDAGGPIDEQFF. Here the CDR3 DNA reads TGTGCCAGTAGTATAGATGCGGGAGGGCCGATCGATGAGCAGTTCTTC.

This chain joins TRBV27 and TRBJ2-2; D possibly corresponds to TRBD2 (6 bases). V lost 8 bases, J lost 6 bases, and 13 bases lay in between. The CDR3 length is 13 residues. The germline V gene encodes CDR1 MNHEY and CDR2 SMNVEV (reference sequence). CDR3: CASGRRRAGELFF. The CDR3, as DNA: TGTGCCAGCGGACGGCGGAGGGCCGGGGAGCTGTTTTTT.

The genes are TRBV15 and TRBJ2-7; 7 bases line up with TRBD2. The CDR3 loop spans 13 amino acids. CDR1 and CDR2 (germline): LNHNV, YYDKDF (reference sequence). The V gene end was trimmed by 1 base and the J gene end by 6 bases; junction bases not matched to a gene: 3. The CDR3 sequence is CATSRVREGEQYF. The CDR3 coding sequence is TGTGCCACCAGCAGAGTGAGGGAGGGCGAGCAGTACTTC.

The chain uses TRBV5-5 and TRBJ2-1; D not resolved. V was cut by 1 base and J by 3 bases, with 8 bases left in between. CDR1 and CDR2 (germline): SGHKS, YYEKEE (reference sequence). The CDR3 totals 14 residues. The CDR3 sequence: CASSLNSFYNEQFF. Written as DNA, the CDR3 is TGTGCCAGCAGCTTGAACAGCTTCTACAATGAGCAGTTCTTC.

This clone was observed a single time. The chain couples TRBV11-3 to TRBJ2-1; D call uncertain. Looked up from germline, CDR1 is SGHNT and CDR2 is YENEEA. The V and J ends lost 5 bases and 9 bases respectively, with 14 bases between them. CDR3 size: 13 residues. The CDR3 here is CASSPESVAEQFF. Written as DNA, the CDR3 is TGTGCCAGCAGCCCCGAGAGCGTAGCTGAGCAGTTCTTC. Full variable domain (missing parts from reference TRBV11-3 and TRBJ2-1): EAGVVQSPRYKIIEKKQPVAFWCNPISGHNTLYWYLQNLGQGPELLIRYENEEAVDDSQLPKDRFSAERLKGVDSTLKIQPAELGDSAVYLCASSPESVAEQFFGPGTRLTVL.

V and J are TRBV11-2 and TRBJ1-1, with 7 bases lining up with TRBD1. The CDR3 has 14 amino acids. Trimming at V came to 7 bases and at J to 6 bases, leaving 11 bases not matched to a gene. Germline CDR1 reads SGHAT; CDR2 reads FQNNGV. CDR3 DNA: TGTGCCAGCACCAAACCCGGACAGGCCCCTGAAGCTTTCTTT. This codes for CASTKPGQAPEAFF.

The DNA of the CDR3 is TGTGCCAGCAGTTTGGCTAGTACCGACTACGAGCAGTACTTC. Its protein is CASSLASTDYEQYF. J is TRBJ2-7 and V is TRBV28; no firm D call. V was trimmed by 3 bases and J by 3 bases, leaving 12 bases between them. The CDR3 has 14 residues. The germline CDR1 and CDR2 sequences are MDHEN and SYDVKM.

This clone was picked up a small number of times. The V and J genes are TRBV28 and TRBJ1-2; TRBD1 matches at 7 bases. The CDR3 has 14 amino acids. The V and J ends lost 6 bases and 8 bases, in that order; junction bases with no gene match: 12. Germline-derived CDR1 and CDR2 are MDHEN and SYDVKM. The chain's CDR3 is CASRYDRVMGGYTF. The CDR3 bases are TGTGCCAGCAGATATGACAGGGTAATGGGAGGCTACACCTTC.

This chain links TRBV27 with TRBJ2-7, with 10 bases matching TRBD1. V was pared by 1 base and J by 4 bases, with 7 bases of the junction left unmatched. The CDR3 length is 16 residues. Germline V lookup: CDR1 MNHEY, CDR2 SMNVEV (reference sequence). CDR3 loop: CASSLYVGTGEYEQYF. Written as DNA, the CDR3 is TGTGCCAGCAGTTTATATGTAGGGACAGGGGAATACGAGCAGTACTTC.